Below, 10 T cell receptor beta chains from the same sample are listed, as sequenced in a study of blood T cell repertoires in COVID-19. This table comes from immunoSEQ multiplex PCR, and its TCRdb copy is limited to in-frame clones, with some not included. This table holds approximately 250,000 clones, around 93% found once. The sample taken for sequencing was PBMCs or T cells enriched from blood (not recorded which). These receptors came from a man aged 40-50 years who had been exposed to COVID-19.

The genes are TRBV27 and TRBJ2-1; tentatively, D is TRBD2 (6 bases). CDR1 is MNHEY, CDR2 SMNVEV, per germline (reference sequence). The CDR3 is 13 residues long. The ends were cut back, 5 bases at V and 5 bases at J, with 10 bases in the middle. For the CDR3, the DNA is TGTGCCAGCAGTCTAGCGTATAACAATGAGCAGTTCTTC. Amino acid sequence: CASSLAYNNEQFF.

V and J are TRBV7-3 and TRBJ2-6; TRBD1 is a possible D gene (6 bases). CDR3 length equals 17 residues. The V gene lost 3 bases and the J gene lost 0 bases, with 12 bases spanning the gap. Germline lookup yields CDR1 SGHTA and CDR2 FQGTGA. CDR3 coding DNA: TGTGCCAGCAGCTTTATGGGGGCATCCTCTGGGGCCAACGTCCTGACTTTC. It codes for CASSFMGASSGANVLTF. Complete variable domain (other parts from reference TRBV7-3 and TRBJ2-6): GAGVSQTPSNKVTEKGKYVELRCDPISGHTALYWYRQSLGQGPEFLIYFQGTGAADDSGLPNDRFFAVRPEGSVSTLKIQRTERGDSAVYLCASSFMGASSGANVLTFGAGSRLTVL.

J is TRBJ2-5 and V is TRBV28, with D perhaps TRBD1 (6 bases). The CDR3 runs 14 residues. Germline V gene data show CDR1 as MDHEN and CDR2 as SYDVKM. Deletions cut 5 bases from V and 4 bases from J, with 14 bases between. CDR3 residues: CASSDHQQGETQYF. CDR3 nucleotides: TGTGCCAGCAGTGACCATCAACAGGGAGAGACCCAGTACTTC. Together with reference TRBV28 and TRBJ2-5, the CDR3 gives the full variable domain: DVKVTQSSRYLVKRTGEKVFLECVQDMDHENMFWYRQDPGLGLRLIYFSYDVKMKEKGDIPEGYSVSREKKERFSLILESASTNQTSMYLCASSDHQQGETQYFGPGTRLLVL.

CDR3 sequence reads: CASRLGSGYTF. DNA of the CDR3: TGTGCCAGCAGATTAGGGAGTGGCTACACCTTC. V gene TRBV28 combines with J gene TRBJ1-2; no clear D gene. Germline-derived CDR1 and CDR2 are MDHEN and SYDVKM. V lost 6 bases, J lost 7 bases, and 9 bases lay in between. There are 11 residues in the CDR3.

The DNA of the CDR3 is TGTGCCAGCTCACCAGAGAGACGGAGAGCTGGGACCCAGTACTTC. Protein sequence: CASSPERRRAGTQYF. The chain is built from TRBV18 and TRBJ2-5; D is unclear. The CDR3 length is 15 residues. V was trimmed by 2 bases and J by 7 bases, leaving 17 bases between them. The germline V gene has CDR1 KGHSH and CDR2 LQKENI.

This chain connects TRBV5-1 to TRBJ2-7; 10 nucleotides align to TRBD1. The CDR3 extends over 15 amino acids. The J segment lost 4 bases and the V segment lost 0 bases, leaving 4 bases of the junction unmatched. Germline loops: CDR1 SGHRS, CDR2 YFSETQ. The CDR3 spells CASSLEGTGAYEQYF. CDR3 nucleotides: TGCGCCAGCAGCTTGGAAGGGACAGGGGCTTACGAGCAGTACTTC.

This rearrangement joins TRBV30 to TRBJ1-2; possible D gene TRBD1, 5 bases. CDR3 length equals 13 residues. V shed 1 base and J shed 8 bases, with 14 bases lying between them. In germline, CDR1 is GTSNPN, CDR2 SVGIG (reference sequence). The CDR3 is CAWSGGAGRGYTF. CDR3 nucleotides: TGTGCCTGGAGTGGCGGGGCCGGGCGAGGCTACACCTTC.

The V gene is TRBV28, the J gene TRBJ2-7, with TRBD2 matching over 8 bases. Germline CDR1 reads MDHEN; CDR2 reads SYDVKM. V shed 2 bases and J 2 bases; nucleotides not matched to a gene: 5. The CDR3 length is 15 residues. CDR3 in DNA: TGTGCCAGCAGTTTACGGCGGGAGGTCACCTACGAGCAGTACTTC. It codes for CASSLRREVTYEQYF.

The J gene is TRBJ1-5, the V gene TRBV10-2; possibly TRBD1 for D (6 bases). Germline V gene sequence: CDR1 WSHSY, CDR2 SAAADI. Trimming removed 9 bases from V and 3 bases from J, with 12 bases in between. The CDR3 is 13 residues long. The chain's CDR3 is CASRTGTNQPQHF. The CDR3 DNA reads as TGCGCCAGTAGAACAGGGACCAATCAGCCCCAGCATTTT.

The gene calls are TRBV5-1 and TRBJ1-1, with TRBD1 identical over 8 bases. This CDR3 has 17 amino acids. V shed 0 bases and J 2 bases; nucleotides not matched to a gene: 9. Germline V gene sequence: CDR1 SGHRS, CDR2 YFSETQ. Written as DNA, the CDR3 is TGCGCCAGCAGCTTGGTAGGACAGGGAATAAGAAACACTGAAGCTTTCTTT. Its protein product is CASSLVGQGIRNTEAFF.